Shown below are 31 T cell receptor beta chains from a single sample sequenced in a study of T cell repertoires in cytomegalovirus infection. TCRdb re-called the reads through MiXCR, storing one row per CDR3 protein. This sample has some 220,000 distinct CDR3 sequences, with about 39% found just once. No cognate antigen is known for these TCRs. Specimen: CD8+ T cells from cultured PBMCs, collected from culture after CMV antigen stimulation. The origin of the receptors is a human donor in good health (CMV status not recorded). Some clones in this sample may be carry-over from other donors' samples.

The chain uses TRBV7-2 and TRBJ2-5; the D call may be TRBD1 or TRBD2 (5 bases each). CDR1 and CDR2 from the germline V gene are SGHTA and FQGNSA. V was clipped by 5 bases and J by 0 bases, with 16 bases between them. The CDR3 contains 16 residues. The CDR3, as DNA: TGTGCCAGCAGCGTATTCCGGGACCTCCACCAAGAGACCCAGTACTTC. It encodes CASSVFRDLHQETQYF.

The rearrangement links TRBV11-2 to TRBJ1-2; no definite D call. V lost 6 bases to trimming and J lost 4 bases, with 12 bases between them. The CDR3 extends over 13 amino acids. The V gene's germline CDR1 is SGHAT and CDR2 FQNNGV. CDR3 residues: CASSQGQSYGYTF. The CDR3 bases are TGTGCCAGCAGTCAAGGGCAGTCCTATGGCTACACCTTC.

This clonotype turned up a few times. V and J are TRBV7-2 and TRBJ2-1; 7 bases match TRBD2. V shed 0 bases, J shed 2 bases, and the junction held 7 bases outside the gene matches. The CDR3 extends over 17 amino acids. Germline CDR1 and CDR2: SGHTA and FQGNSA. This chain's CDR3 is CASSLAIRDYPYNEQFF. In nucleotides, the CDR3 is TGTGCCAGCAGCTTAGCCATCCGGGACTACCCCTACAATGAGCAGTTCTTC.

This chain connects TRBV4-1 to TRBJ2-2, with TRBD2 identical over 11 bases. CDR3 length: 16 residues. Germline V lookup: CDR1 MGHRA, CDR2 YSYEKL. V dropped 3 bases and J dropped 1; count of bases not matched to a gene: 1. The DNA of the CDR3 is TGCGCCAGCAGCCAGACTAGCGGGGTGAACACCGGGGAGCTGTTTTTT. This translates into CASSQTSGVNTGELFF.

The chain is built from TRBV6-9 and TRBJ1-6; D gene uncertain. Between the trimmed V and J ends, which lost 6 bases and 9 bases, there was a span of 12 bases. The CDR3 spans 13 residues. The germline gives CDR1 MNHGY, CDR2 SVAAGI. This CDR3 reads CASRAWTGSPLHF. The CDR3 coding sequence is TGTGCCAGCAGGGCTTGGACGGGTTCACCCCTCCACTTT.

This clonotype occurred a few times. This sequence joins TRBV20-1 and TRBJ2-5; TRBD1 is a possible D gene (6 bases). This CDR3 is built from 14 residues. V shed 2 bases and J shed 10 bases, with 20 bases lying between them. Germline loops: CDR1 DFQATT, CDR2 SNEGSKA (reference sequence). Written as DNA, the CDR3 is TGCAGTGCTAGATCGGTGGGGGCGAAGAGAATCCAGTACTTC. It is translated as CSARSVGAKRIQYF.

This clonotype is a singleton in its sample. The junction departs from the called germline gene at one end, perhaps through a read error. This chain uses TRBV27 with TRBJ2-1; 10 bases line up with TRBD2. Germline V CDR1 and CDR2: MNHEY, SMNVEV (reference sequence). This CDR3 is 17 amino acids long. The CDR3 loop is CARSFRSGGPAGSEQFF. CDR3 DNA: TGTGCCAGAAGTTTCCGTAGCGGGGGGCCAGCCGGGAGTGAGCAGTTCTTC.

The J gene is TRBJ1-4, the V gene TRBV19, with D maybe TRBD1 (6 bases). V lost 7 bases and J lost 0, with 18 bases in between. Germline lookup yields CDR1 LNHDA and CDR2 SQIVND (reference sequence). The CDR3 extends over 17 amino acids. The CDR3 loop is CASTVGASLTTNEKLFF. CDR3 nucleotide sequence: TGTGCCAGTACCGTGGGGGCCAGCTTAACAACTAATGAAAAACTGTTTTTT. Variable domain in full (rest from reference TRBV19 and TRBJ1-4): DGGITQSPKYLFRKEGQNVTLSCEQNLNHDAMYWYRQDPGQGLRLIYYSQIVNDFQKGDIAEGYSVSREKKESFPLTVTSAQKNPTAFYLCASTVGASLTTNEKLFFGSGTQLSVL.

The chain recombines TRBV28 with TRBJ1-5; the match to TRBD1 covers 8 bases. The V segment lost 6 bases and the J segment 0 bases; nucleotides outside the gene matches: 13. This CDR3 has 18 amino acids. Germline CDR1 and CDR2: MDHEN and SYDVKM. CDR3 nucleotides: TGTGCCAGCAGCCCTAGGGCAGGGGGCCCCCTTAGCAATCAGCCCCAGCATTTT. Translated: CASSPRAGGPLSNQPQHF.

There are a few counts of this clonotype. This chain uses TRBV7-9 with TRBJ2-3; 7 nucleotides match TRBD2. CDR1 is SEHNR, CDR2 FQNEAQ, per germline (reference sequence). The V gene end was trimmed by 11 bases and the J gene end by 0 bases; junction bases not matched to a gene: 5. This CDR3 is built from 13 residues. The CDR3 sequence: CAGRSGSTDTQYF. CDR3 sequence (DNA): TGTGCCGGTCGTAGCGGGAGCACAGATACGCAGTATTTT.

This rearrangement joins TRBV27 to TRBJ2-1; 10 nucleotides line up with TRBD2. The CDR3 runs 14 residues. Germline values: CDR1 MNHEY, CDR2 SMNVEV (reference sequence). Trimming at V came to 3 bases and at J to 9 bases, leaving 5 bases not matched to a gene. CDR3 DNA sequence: TGTGCCAGCAGTTTCCTAGCGGGAGTTTTTGAGCAGTTCTTC. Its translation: CASSFLAGVFEQFF.

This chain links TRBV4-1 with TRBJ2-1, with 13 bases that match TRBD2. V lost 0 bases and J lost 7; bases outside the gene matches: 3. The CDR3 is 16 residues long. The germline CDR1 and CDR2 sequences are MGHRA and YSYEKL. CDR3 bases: TGCGCCAGCAGCCAAGAACTAGCGGGAGGGTCGAATGAGCAGTTCTTC. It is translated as CASSQELAGGSNEQFF.

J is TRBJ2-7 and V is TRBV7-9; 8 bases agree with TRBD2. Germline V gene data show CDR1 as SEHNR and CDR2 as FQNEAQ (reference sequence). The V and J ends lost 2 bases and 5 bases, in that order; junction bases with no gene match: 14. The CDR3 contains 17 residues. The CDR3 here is CASSLWGGRLSVNEQYF. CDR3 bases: TGTGCCAGCAGCTTATGGGGCGGGAGGCTGAGCGTCAACGAGCAGTACTTC.

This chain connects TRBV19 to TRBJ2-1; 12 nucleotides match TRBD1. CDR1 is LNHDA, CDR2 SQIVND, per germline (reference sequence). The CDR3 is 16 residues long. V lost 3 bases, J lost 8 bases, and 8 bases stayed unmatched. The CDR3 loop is CASSIQTGQGADEQFF. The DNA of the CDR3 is TGTGCCAGTAGTATTCAGACGGGACAGGGGGCCGATGAGCAGTTCTTC.

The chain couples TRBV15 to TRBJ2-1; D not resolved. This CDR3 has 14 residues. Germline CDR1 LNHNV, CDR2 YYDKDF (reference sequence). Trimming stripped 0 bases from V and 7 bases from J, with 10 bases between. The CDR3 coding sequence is TGTGCCACCAGCAGAGAGGCCAGCCGGAATGAGCAGTTCTTC. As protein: CATSREASRNEQFF.

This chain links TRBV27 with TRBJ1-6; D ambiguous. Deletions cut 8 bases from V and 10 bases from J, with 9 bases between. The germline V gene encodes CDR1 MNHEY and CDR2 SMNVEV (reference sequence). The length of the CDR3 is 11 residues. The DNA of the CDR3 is TGTGCCAGCGGTCTTATATCACCCCTCCACTTT. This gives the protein CASGLISPLHF.

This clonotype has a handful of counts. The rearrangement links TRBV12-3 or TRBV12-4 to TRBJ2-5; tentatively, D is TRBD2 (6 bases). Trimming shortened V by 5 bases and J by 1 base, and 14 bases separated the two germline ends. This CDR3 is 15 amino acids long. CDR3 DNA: TGTGCCAGCAGTCCTTGGCGGGGAACCCAAGAGACCCAGTACTTC. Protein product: CASSPWRGTQETQYF.

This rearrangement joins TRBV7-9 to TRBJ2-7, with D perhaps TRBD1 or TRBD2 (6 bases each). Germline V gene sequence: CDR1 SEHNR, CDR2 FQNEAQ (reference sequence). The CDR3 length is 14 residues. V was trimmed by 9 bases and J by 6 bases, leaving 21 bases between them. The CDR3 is CASTPGTWEAEQYF. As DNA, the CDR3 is TGTGCCAGTACCCCGGGGACATGGGAGGCCGAGCAGTACTTC.

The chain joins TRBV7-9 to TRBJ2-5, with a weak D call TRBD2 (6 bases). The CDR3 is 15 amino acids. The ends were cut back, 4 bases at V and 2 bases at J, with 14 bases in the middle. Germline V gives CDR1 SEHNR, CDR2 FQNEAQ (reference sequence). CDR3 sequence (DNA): TGTGCCAGCAGCTCCCCCCGGGGGATACAAGAGACCCAGTACTTC. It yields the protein CASSSPRGIQETQYF. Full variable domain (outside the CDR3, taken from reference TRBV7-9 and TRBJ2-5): DTGVSQNPRHKITKRGQNVTFRCDPISEHNRLYWYRQTLGQGPEFLTYFQNEAQLEKSRLLSDRFSAERPKGSFSTLEIQRTEQGDSAMYLCASSSPRGIQETQYFGPGTRLLVL.

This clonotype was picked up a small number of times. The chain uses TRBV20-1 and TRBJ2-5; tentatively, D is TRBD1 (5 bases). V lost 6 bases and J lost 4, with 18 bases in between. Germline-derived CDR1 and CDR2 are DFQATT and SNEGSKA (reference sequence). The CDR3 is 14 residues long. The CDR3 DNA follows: TGCAGTGCCCTCCCAGGGTTCGTATTAGAGACCCAGTACTTC. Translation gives CSALPGFVLETQYF.

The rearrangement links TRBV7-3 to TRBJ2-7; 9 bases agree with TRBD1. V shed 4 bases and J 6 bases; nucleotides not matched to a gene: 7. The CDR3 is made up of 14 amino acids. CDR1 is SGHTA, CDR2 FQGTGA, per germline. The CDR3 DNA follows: TGTGCCAGCAGCTCCATCGGGACAGGGATCGAGCAGTACTTC. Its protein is CASSSIGTGIEQYF.

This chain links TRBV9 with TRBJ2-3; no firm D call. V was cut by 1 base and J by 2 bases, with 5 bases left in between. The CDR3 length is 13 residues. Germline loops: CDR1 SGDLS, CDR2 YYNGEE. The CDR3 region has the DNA TGTGCCAGCAGCGTAACCGACACAGATACGCAGTATTTT. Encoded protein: CASSVTDTDTQYF.

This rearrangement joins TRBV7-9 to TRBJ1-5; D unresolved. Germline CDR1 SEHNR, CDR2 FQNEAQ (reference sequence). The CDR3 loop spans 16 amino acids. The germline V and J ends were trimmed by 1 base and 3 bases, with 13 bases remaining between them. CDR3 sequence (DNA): TGTGCCAGCAGCTTAGGAGGATCTGGCTTCAATCAGCCCCAGCATTTT. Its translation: CASSLGGSGFNQPQHF.

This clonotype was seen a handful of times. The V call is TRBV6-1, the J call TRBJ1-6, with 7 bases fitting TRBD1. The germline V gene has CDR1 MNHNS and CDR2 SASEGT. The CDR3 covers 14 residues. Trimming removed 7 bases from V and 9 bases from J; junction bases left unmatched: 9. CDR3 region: CASTTGTDPSPLHF. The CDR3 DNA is TGTGCCAGCACTACCGGGACAGACCCTTCACCCCTCCACTTT.

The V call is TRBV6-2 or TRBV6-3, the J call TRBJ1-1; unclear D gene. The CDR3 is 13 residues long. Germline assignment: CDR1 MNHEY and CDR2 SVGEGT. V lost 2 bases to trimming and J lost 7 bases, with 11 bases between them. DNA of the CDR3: TGTGCCAGCAGTTACCTGTTGGAGGGTGAAGCTTTCTTT. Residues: CASSYLLEGEAFF.

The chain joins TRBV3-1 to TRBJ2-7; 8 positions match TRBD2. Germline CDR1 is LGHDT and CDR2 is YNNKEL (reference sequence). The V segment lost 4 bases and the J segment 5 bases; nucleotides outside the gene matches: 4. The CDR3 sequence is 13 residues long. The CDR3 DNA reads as TGTGCCAGCAGCCCCCGGGGGGGGAACGAGCAGTACTTC. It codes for CASSPRGGNEQYF.

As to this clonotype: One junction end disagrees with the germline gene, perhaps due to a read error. The CDR3 is CAIRGRLADIPGLAGTNTGVLFF. In DNA form, the CDR3 reads TGTGCCATCAGGGGACGTTTAGCGGACATCCCGGGACTAGCGGGGACGAACACCGGGGTGCTGTTTTTT. The rearrangement uses TRBV10-3 and TRBJ2-2, with 13 bases lining up with TRBD2. Germline-derived CDR1 and CDR2 are ENHRY and SYGVKD. The CDR3 runs 23 residues.

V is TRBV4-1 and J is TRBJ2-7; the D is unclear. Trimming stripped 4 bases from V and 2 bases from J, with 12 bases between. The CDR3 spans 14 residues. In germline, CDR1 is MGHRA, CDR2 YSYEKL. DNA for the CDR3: TGCGCCAGCAGCCCCTGGACGGAGACCTACGAGCAGTACTTC. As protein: CASSPWTETYEQYF.

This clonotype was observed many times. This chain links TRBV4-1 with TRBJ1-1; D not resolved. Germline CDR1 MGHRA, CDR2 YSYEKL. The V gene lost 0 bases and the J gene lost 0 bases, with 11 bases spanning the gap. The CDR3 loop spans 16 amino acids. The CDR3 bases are TGCGCCAGCAGCCAAGATAGGAGGGCAATGAACACTGAAGCTTTCTTT. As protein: CASSQDRRAMNTEAFF.

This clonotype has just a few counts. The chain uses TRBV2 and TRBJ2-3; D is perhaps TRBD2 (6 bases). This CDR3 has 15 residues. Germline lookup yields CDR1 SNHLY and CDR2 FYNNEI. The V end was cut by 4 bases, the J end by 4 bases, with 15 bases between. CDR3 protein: CASSVQLGEADTQYF. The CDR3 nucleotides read TGTGCCAGCAGTGTCCAGTTGGGGGAGGCAGATACGCAGTATTTT.

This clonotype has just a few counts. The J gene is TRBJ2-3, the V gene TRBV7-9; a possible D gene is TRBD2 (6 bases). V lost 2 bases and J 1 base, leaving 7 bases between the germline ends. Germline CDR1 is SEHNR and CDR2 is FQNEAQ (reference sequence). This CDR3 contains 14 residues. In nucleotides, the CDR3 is TGTGCCAGCAGCTTAAGGGAGGGCACAGATACGCAGTATTTT. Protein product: CASSLREGTDTQYF.